These 22 T cell receptor beta chains were all obtained from the same sample, sequenced in a study of cytomegalovirus exposure and HLA in healthy donors. Vbeta (60) and Jbeta (13) primers were used in the PCR. Data came from immunoSEQ multiplex PCR; TCRdb stores just in-frame clones and leaves some out. The sample holds roughly 160,000 clones, roughly 81% seen once. Sample: PBMCs. The source of these receptors is a man aged 25 to 40 in good health and CMV-seropositive.

This chain uses TRBV7-9 with TRBJ2-2, with 10 bases lining up with TRBD2. The germline CDR1 and CDR2 sequences are SEHNR and FQNEAQ (reference sequence). J was trimmed by 8 bases and V by 5 bases; bases with no gene match: 14. The CDR3 is 17 amino acids. DNA of the CDR3: TGTGCCAGCAGCCGGCCAGACTTACTAGCGGGAAATGGGGAGCTGTTTTTT. Its protein product is CASSRPDLLAGNGELFF.

V usage is TRBV7-9 and J usage is TRBJ1-2; D possibly corresponds to TRBD1 (6 bases). The CDR3 has 14 residues. The V end lost 5 bases, the J end lost 3 bases, and 13 bases lay between the germline ends. Germline V gives CDR1 SEHNR, CDR2 FQNEAQ (reference sequence). As DNA, the CDR3 is TGTGCCAGCAGCCCAACAGGGCCCTACTATGGCTACACCTTC. Encoded protein: CASSPTGPYYGYTF.

This sequence joins TRBV9 and TRBJ2-1; possible D gene TRBD2, 5 bases. V was pared by 3 bases and J by 6 bases, with 10 bases between. CDR1 is SGDLS and CDR2 is YYNGEE in the germline V gene. This CDR3 has 13 residues. For the CDR3, the DNA is TGTGCCAGCAGCGGAACTAGTACCAATGAGCAGTTCTTC. Translated: CASSGTSTNEQFF.

This chain joins TRBV13 and TRBJ2-5; 12 nucleotides agree with TRBD2. With 9 bases clipped from V and 7 bases from J, the junction kept 6 bases outside the gene matches. The CDR3 covers 13 residues. From germline, CDR1 is PRHDT and CDR2 FYEKMQ (reference sequence). This CDR3 reads CASRLAGEVTQYF. In DNA, the CDR3 is TGTGCCAGTAGACTAGCGGGAGAGGTGACCCAGTACTTC. The full variable domain, with the rest looked up from reference TRBV13 and TRBJ2-5, is AAGVIQSPRHLIKEKRETATLKCYPIPRHDTVYWYQQGPGQDPQFLISFYEKMQSDKGSIPDRFSAQQFSDYHSELNMSSLELGDSALYFCASRLAGEVTQYFGPGTRLLVL.

The chain couples TRBV18 to TRBJ1-2, with 7 bases identical to TRBD1. CDR1 KGHSH and CDR2 LQKENI come from the germline V gene. This CDR3 has 12 amino acids. V lost 4 bases to trimming and J lost 6 bases; unmatched junction nucleotides: 2. CDR3 protein: CASSLQGNGYTF. CDR3 DNA: TGTGCCAGCTCACTACAGGGGAATGGCTACACCTTC.

J is TRBJ2-7 and V is TRBV4-1, with TRBD2 matching 7 bases. The CDR3 extends over 15 amino acids. Germline CDR1 reads MGHRA; CDR2 reads YSYEKL. V gave up 1 base and J gave up 3 bases; unmatched junction bases: 6. The CDR3 reads CASSQVLADLYEQYF. The CDR3 DNA is TGCGCCAGCAGCCAAGTTCTAGCGGATCTCTACGAGCAGTACTTC.

This chain uses TRBV7-9 with TRBJ2-4; D unclear. The length of the CDR3 is 13 residues. V was pared by 3 bases and J by 5 bases, with 8 bases between. From germline, CDR1 is SEHNR and CDR2 FQNEAQ (reference sequence). Here the CDR3 reads CASSFTGENIQYF. CDR3 sequence (DNA): TGTGCCAGCAGCTTCACCGGAGAAAACATTCAGTACTTC.

The chain carries TRBV4-2 and TRBJ1-2; TRBD1 is a possible D gene (6 bases). Trimming stripped 1 base from V and 6 bases from J, with 15 bases between. Germline lookup yields CDR1 LGHNA and CDR2 YNFKEQ. This CDR3 has 15 amino acids. This chain's CDR3 is CASSQGPRAGDGYTF. CDR3 DNA sequence: TGTGCCAGCAGCCAAGGCCCCAGGGCAGGGGATGGCTACACCTTC.

V is TRBV6-1 and J is TRBJ2-2; D is uncertain. From germline, CDR1 is MNHNS and CDR2 SASEGT. Trimming removed 2 bases at V and 7 bases at J, with 5 bases between. The CDR3 extends over 12 amino acids. This CDR3 is CASSERDGELFF. The CDR3, as DNA: TGTGCCAGCAGTGAAAGAGACGGGGAGCTGTTTTTT.

This clone was seen only a few times. The rearrangement links TRBV29-1 to TRBJ1-1; the match to TRBD1 covers 11 bases. V lost 1 base to trimming and J lost 10 bases; unmatched junction nucleotides: 8. CDR3 length: 14 amino acids. CDR1 is SQVTM and CDR2 is ANQGSEA in the germline V gene. The CDR3 loop reads CSVEGPGTGGRAFF. For the CDR3, the DNA is TGCAGCGTTGAAGGTCCCGGGACAGGGGGTAGAGCTTTCTTT.

The V call is TRBV6-5, the J call TRBJ2-5, with TRBD1 as a possible D gene (7 bases). CDR1 is MNHEY, CDR2 SVGAGI, per germline. This CDR3 is 16 amino acids long. Trimming took 2 bases from V and 4 from J, leaving 17 bases between them. The DNA for the CDR3 is TGTGCCAGCAGTTACGGGAGGACAGGTGGACGAGAGACCCAGTACTTC. It codes for CASSYGRTGGRETQYF.

The CDR3 region is CASSEGQGARYEQYF. The CDR3 coding sequence is TGTGCCAGCAGCGAAGGACAGGGGGCAAGGTACGAGCAGTACTTC. The chain recombines TRBV9 with TRBJ2-7; 11 bases line up with TRBD1. The V gene's germline CDR1 is SGDLS and CDR2 YYNGEE. The V segment lost 3 bases and the J segment 4 bases; nucleotides outside the gene matches: 6. CDR3 length: 15 residues. Full variable domain (outside the CDR3, taken from reference TRBV9 and TRBJ2-7): DSGVTQTPKHLITATGQRVTLRCSPRSGDLSVYWYQQSLDQGLQFLIQYYNGEERAKGNILERFSAQQFPDLHSELNLSSLELGDSALYFCASSEGQGARYEQYFGPGTRLTVT.

The chain has TRBV4-3 and TRBJ2-4, with D possibly TRBD1 on 6 matching bases. The CDR3 runs 13 residues. Germline V gene sequence: CDR1 LGHNA, CDR2 YSLEER. V was shortened by 4 bases and J by 4 bases, with 8 bases between the two germline ends. As DNA, the CDR3 is TGCGCCAGCAGCCTGGACAGAAAAAACATTCAGTACTTC. Translated, it gives CASSLDRKNIQYF.

The chain combines TRBV14 with TRBJ1-1; 9 nucleotides align to TRBD1. Unmatched junction bases numbered 11, after V lost 1 base and J lost 5 bases. The CDR3 sequence is 17 residues long. The V gene's germline CDR1 is SGHDN and CDR2 FVKESK. This chain's CDR3 is CASSQAPSQGAVTEAFF. CDR3 bases: TGTGCCAGCAGCCAAGCCCCATCACAGGGGGCGGTAACTGAAGCTTTCTTT.

The V call is TRBV11-3, the J call TRBJ2-3; D is uncertain. The length of the CDR3 is 15 residues. The V gene lost 5 bases and the J gene lost 1 base, with 13 bases spanning the gap. In germline, CDR1 is SGHNT, CDR2 YENEEA. The CDR3 spells CASSTEPTRTDTQYF. The CDR3 region has the DNA TGTGCCAGCAGCACGGAGCCTACTCGCACAGATACGCAGTATTTT.

The gene calls are TRBV5-1 and TRBJ2-1; 7 bases fit TRBD2. Losses at the gene ends were 2 bases for V and 0 bases for J; bases not matched to a gene: 5. The CDR3 is 16 amino acids. CDR1 SGHRS and CDR2 YFSETQ come from the germline V gene. The CDR3 DNA is TGCGCCAGCAGCTTCCAAGCGGGGAGCTCCTACAATGAGCAGTTCTTC. Its translation is CASSFQAGSSYNEQFF.

The chain uses TRBV7-8 and TRBJ2-1; 7 nucleotides align to TRBD2. After removal of 6 bases from V and 4 bases from J, the junction contained 9 bases not matched to a gene. This CDR3 contains 15 residues. CDR1 and CDR2 from the germline V gene are SGHVS and FQNEAQ. This chain's CDR3 is CASRRDGRSYNEQFF. The CDR3 nucleotides read TGTGCCAGCAGGAGAGACGGGAGGAGTTACAATGAGCAGTTCTTC.

The chain recombines TRBV5-1 with TRBJ2-1; 12 bases are a match to TRBD2. CDR1 is SGHRS and CDR2 is YFSETQ in the germline V gene. V trimming: 3 bases; J trimming: 7 bases; junction bases outside the gene matches: 5. The CDR3 has 15 residues. The CDR3: CASSWTSGIGNEQFF. The DNA for the CDR3 is TGCGCCAGCAGCTGGACTAGCGGGATTGGAAATGAGCAGTTCTTC.

Remarks on this clone: The germline gene is not matched at one end of the junction; a read error may be the cause. The CDR3 DNA reads TGTGCCAGCAGCTTATCCGGGACAGGGAATGAAAAACTGTTTTTT. Amino acids: CASSLSGTGNEKLFF. The chain employs TRBV27 and TRBJ1-4; 9 nucleotides align to TRBD1. Germline V lookup: CDR1 MNHEY, CDR2 SMNVEV (reference sequence). The CDR3 sequence is 15 residues long.

The gene calls are TRBV10-3 and TRBJ1-3, with D unclear. Trimming pared 6 bases from V and 3 bases from J, leaving 3 bases between. Germline values: CDR1 ENHRY, CDR2 SYGVKD. The CDR3 sequence is 11 residues long. CDR3 bases: TGTGCCATCAGGAGTGGAAACACCATATATTTT. Encoded protein: CAIRSGNTIYF.

The gene calls are TRBV7-8 and TRBJ2-3; D remains unclear. This CDR3 has 16 residues. Looked up from germline, CDR1 is SGHVS and CDR2 is FQNEAQ. V lost 5 bases to trimming and J lost 0 bases, with 15 bases between them. In nucleotides, the CDR3 is TGTGCCAGCAGCCCCGTCTCGGCGGTAAGCACAGATACGCAGTATTTT. Amino acids: CASSPVSAVSTDTQYF.

This chain joins TRBV10-1 and TRBJ2-1; 8 bases agree with TRBD2. J was trimmed by 8 bases and V by 6 bases; bases with no gene match: 9. This CDR3 is 14 amino acids long. Germline lookup yields CDR1 WNHNN and CDR2 SYGVQD (reference sequence). CDR3 DNA sequence: TGCGCCAGCAGCGCTCCGGGACTAGAAGATGAGCAGTTCTTC. It codes for CASSAPGLEDEQFF.